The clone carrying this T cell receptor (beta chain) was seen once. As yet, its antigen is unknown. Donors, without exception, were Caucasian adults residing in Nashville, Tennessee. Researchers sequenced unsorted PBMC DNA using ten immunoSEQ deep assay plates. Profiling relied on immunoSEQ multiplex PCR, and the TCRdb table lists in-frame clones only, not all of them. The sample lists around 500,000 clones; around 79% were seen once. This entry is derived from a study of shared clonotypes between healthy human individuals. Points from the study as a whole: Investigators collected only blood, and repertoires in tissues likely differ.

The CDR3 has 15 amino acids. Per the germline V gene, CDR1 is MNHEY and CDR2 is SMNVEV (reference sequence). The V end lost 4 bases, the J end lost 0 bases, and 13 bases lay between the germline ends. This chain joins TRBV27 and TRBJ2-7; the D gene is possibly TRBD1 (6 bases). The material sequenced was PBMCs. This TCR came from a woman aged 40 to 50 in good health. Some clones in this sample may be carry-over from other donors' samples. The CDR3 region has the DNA TGTGCCAGCAGTTCGGGACACTGGACCTCCTACGAGCAGTACTTC. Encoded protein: CASSSGHWTSYEQYF.